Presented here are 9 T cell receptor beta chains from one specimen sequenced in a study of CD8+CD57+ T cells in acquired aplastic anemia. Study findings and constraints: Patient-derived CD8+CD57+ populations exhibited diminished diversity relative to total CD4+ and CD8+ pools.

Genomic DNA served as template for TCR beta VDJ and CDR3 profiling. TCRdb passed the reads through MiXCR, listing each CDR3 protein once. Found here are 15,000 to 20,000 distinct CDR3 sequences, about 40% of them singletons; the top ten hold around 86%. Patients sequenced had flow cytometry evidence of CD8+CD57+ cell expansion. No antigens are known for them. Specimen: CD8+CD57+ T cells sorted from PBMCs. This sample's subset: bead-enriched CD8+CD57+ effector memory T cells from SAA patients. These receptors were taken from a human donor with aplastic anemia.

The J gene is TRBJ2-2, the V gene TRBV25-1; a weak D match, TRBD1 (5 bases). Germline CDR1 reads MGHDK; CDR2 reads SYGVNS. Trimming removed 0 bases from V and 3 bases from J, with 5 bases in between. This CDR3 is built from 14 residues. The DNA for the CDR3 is TGTGCCAGCAGTGAATACAGGGACACCGGGGAGCTGTTTTTT. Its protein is CASSEYRDTGELFF.

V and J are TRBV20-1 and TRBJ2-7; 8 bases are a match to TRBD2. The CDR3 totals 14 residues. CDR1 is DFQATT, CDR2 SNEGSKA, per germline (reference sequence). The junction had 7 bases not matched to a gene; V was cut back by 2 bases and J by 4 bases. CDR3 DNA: TGCAGTGCTAGATGGTCGAGCGGGAGTTACGAGCAGTACTTC. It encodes CSARWSSGSYEQYF.

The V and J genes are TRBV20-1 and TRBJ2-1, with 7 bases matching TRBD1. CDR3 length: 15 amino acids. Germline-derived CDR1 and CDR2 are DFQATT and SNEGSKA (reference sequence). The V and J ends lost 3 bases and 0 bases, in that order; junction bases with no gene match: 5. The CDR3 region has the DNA TGCAGTGCTAGTATTACAGGGGTCTCCTACAATGAGCAGTTCTTC. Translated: CSASITGVSYNEQFF.

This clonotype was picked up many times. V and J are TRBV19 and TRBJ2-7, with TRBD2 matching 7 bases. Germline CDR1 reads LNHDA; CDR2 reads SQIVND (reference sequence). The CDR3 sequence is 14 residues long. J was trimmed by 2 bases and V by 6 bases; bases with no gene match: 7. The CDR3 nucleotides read TGTGCCAGTAGCATCACTAGCGCTGCCTACGAGCAGTACTTC. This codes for CASSITSAAYEQYF. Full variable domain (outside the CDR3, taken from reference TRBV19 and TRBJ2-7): DGGITQSPKYLFRKEGQNVTLSCEQNLNHDAMYWYRQDPGQGLRLIYYSQIVNDFQKGDIAEGYSVSREKKESFPLTVTSAQKNPTAFYLCASSITSAAYEQYFGPGTRLTVT.

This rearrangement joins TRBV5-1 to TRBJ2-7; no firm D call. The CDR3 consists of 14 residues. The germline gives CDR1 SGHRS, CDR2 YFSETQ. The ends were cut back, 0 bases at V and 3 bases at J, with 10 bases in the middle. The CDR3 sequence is CASSLGHGVYEQYF. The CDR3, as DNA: TGCGCCAGCAGCTTGGGACATGGAGTCTACGAGCAGTACTTC.

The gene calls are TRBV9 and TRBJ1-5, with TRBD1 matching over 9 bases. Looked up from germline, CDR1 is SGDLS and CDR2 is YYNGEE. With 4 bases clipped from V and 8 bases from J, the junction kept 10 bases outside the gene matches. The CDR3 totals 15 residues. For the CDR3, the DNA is TGTGCCAGCAGCTTTGGACAGGGGATGAATGAGCCCCAGCATTTT. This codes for CASSFGQGMNEPQHF.

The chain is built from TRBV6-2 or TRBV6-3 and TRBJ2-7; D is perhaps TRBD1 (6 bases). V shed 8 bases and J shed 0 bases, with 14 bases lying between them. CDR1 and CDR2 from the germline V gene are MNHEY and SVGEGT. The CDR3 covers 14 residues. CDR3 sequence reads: CASVDRTYSYEQYF. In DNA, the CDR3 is TGTGCCAGCGTAGACAGGACCTACTCCTACGAGCAGTACTTC.

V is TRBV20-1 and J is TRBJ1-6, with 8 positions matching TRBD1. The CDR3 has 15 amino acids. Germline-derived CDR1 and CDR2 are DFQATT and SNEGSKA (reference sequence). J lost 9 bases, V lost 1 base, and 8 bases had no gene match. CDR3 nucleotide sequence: TGCAGTGCTAGAGTAGACGGGACAGGCCGTTCACCCCTCCACTTT. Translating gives CSARVDGTGRSPLHF.

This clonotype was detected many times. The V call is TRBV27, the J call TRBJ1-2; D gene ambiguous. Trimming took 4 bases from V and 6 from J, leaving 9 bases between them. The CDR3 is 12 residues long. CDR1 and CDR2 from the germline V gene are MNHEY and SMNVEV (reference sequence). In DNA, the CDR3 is TGTGCCAGCAGTTATCGAGGTCATGGCTACACCTTC. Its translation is CASSYRGHGYTF.